This TCR beta chain was captured by sequencing in a study of CD4+ T cells in melanoma. The CDR3 spans 16 residues. Deletions cut 0 bases from V and 0 bases from J, with 10 bases between. CDR1 and CDR2 (germline): MNHEY, SVGAGI. Only in-frame clones appear in the TCRdb table, and some are missing; sequencing was by immunoSEQ multiplex PCR. The sample has some 21,000 clones; around 80% are singletons. The rearrangement uses TRBV6-5 and TRBJ2-3, with D perhaps matching TRBD1 (5 bases). Sample: cells from a culture (not recorded whether cultured in vitro). The receptor was isolated from a human donor with melanoma. The CDR3 loop is CASSYSSRGSTDTQYF. The CDR3, as DNA: TGTGCCAGCAGTTACTCGAGTAGGGGCAGCACAGATACGCAGTATTTT.